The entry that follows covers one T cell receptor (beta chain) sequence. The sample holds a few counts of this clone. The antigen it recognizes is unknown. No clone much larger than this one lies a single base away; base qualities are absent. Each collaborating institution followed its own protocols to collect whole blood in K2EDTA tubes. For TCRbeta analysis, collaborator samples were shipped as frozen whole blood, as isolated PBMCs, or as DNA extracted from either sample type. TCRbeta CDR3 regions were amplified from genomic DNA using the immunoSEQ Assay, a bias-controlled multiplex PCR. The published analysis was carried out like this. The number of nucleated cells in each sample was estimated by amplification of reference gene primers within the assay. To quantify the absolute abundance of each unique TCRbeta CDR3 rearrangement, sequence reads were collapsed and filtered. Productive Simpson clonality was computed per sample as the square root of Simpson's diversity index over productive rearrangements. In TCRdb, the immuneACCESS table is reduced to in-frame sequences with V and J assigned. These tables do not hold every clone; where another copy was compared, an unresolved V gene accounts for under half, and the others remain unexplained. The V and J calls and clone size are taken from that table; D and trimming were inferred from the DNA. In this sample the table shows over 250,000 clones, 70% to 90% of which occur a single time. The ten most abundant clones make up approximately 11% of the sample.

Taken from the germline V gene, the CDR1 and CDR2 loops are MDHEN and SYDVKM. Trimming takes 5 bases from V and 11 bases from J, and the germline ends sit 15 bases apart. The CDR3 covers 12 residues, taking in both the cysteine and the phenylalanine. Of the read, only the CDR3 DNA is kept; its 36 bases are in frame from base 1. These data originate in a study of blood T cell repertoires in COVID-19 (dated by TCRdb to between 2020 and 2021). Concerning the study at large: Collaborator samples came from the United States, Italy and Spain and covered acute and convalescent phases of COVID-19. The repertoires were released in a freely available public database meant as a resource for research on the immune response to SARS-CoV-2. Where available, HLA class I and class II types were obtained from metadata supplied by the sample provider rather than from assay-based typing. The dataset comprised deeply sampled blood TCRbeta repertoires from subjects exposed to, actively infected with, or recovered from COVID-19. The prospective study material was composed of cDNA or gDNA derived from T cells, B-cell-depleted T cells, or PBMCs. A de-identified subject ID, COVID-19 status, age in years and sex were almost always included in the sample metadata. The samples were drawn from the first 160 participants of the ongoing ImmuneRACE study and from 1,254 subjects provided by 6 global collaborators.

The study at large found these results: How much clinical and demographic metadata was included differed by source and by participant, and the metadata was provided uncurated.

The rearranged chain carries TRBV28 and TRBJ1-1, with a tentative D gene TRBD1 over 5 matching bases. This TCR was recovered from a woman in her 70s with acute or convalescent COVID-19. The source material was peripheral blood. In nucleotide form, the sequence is TGTGCCAGCAGTGCGGGACGGGAATTGGCTTTCTTT. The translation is CASSAGRELAFF.